This T cell receptor (beta chain) stems from a study of shared clonotypes between healthy human individuals. Measured with immunoSEQ multiplex PCR; TCRdb has only the in-frame clones, and not every one. The sample consists of 2 million to 2.5 million clones, more than 80% of them appearing once. Germline-derived CDR1 and CDR2 are ENHRY and SYGVKD. The CDR3 contains 13 residues. V lost 6 bases and J 5 bases, leaving 10 bases between the germline ends. Partitioning of CD4+ cells yielded a CD45RA+ naive subset and a CD45RA-negative memory subset. The V gene is TRBV10-3, the J gene TRBJ1-4, with TRBD1 as a possible D gene (6 bases). The TCR comes from a man between 18 and 35 years old in good health. Some clones in this sample may be carry-over from other donors' samples. The sample taken for sequencing was naive CD4+ T cells from PBMCs. The subset: CD45RA+ positively selected. In DNA, the CDR3 is TGTGCCATCAGAAGGACAGAGAATGAAAAACTGTTTTTT. Amino acids: CAIRRTENEKLFF.